Each of the 9 T cell receptor beta chains below was sequenced from the same sample in a study of T cell responses to AZD1222 COVID-19 vaccine. This table comes from immunoSEQ multiplex PCR, and its TCRdb copy is limited to in-frame clones, with some not included. The sample consists of tens of thousands of clones, approximately 90% of them appearing once. The material was peripheral blood, obtained on day 0 of AZD1222 vaccination. The receptor source for this set is an adult in good health.

A note on this clone: This sample includes further DNA sequences coding for the same CDR3. The chain combines TRBV18 with TRBJ1-5; unclear D gene. The CDR3 contains 15 residues. V was clipped by 3 bases and J by 3 bases, with 12 bases between them. The germline V gene has CDR1 KGHSH and CDR2 LQKENI. The CDR3 sequence: CASSPGTESNQPQHF. The DNA of the CDR3 is TGTGCCAGCTCACCCGGAACAGAGTCCAATCAGCCCCAGCATTTT.

This chain links TRBV4-1 with TRBJ2-4; 9 bases match TRBD1. The ends lost 3 bases at V and 3 bases at J; junction bases unmatched: 6. The germline V gene has CDR1 MGHRA and CDR2 YSYEKL. This CDR3 has 16 amino acids. The CDR3 DNA reads as TGCGCCAGCAGCCATCCCGGGACAGGGAACAAAAACATTCAGTACTTC. Translated, it gives CASSHPGTGNKNIQYF.

The V gene is TRBV19, the J gene TRBJ1-4; 8 bases agree with TRBD1. V lost 5 bases to trimming and J lost 7 bases; unmatched junction nucleotides: 9. CDR1 is LNHDA and CDR2 is SQIVND in the germline V gene (reference sequence). This CDR3 comprises 15 residues. The CDR3 nucleotides read TGTGCCAGTAGTTTGGCAGGGGGCTCGGGTGAAAAACTGTTTTTT. Amino acids: CASSLAGGSGEKLFF.

The rearrangement uses TRBV25-1 and TRBJ2-5; TRBD2 agrees at 11 bases. Germline V gene data show CDR1 as MGHDK and CDR2 as SYGVNS. V shed 3 bases and J 5 bases; nucleotides not matched to a gene: 5. The CDR3 has 15 residues. In nucleotides, the CDR3 is TGTGCCAGCAGTGACGGACTAGCGGGTGGCGAGACCCAGTACTTC. This translates into CASSDGLAGGETQYF.

Judged by abundance, this clone is medium-sized (0.01 to 0.1%). The rearrangement links TRBV11-2 to TRBJ2-7; D assignment may be TRBD1 or TRBD2 (5 bases each). Germline V gives CDR1 SGHAT, CDR2 FQNNGV. This CDR3 comprises 13 residues. The V gene lost 3 bases and the J gene lost 1 base, with 7 bases spanning the gap. The CDR3 reads CASSLGDSYEQYF. The CDR3 DNA follows: TGTGCCAGCAGCTTGGGGGATTCCTACGAGCAGTACTTC.

The gene calls are TRBV19 and TRBJ2-5, with D perhaps assigned TRBD1 or TRBD2 (7 bases each). The CDR3 loop spans 13 amino acids. The germline CDR1 and CDR2 sequences are LNHDA and SQIVND (reference sequence). V was cut by 10 bases and J by 2 bases, with 14 bases left in between. The CDR3 sequence is CATAQGGQETQYF. The CDR3 nucleotides are TGTGCCACGGCGCAGGGGGGGCAAGAGACCCAGTACTTC.

The chain links TRBV7-3 to TRBJ2-7; TRBD2 matches at 9 bases. The CDR3 spans 14 residues. Germline-derived CDR1 and CDR2 are SGHTA and FQGTGA. After removal of 5 bases from V and 2 bases from J, the junction contained 4 bases not matched to a gene. The CDR3: CASSLSGGPYEQYF. In nucleotides, the CDR3 is TGTGCCAGCAGCCTTAGCGGGGGACCCTACGAGCAGTACTTC.

This sequence joins TRBV4-3 and TRBJ2-1; D may correspond to TRBD1 or TRBD2 (6 bases each). This CDR3 is 16 amino acids long. The V and J ends lost 4 bases and 10 bases respectively, with 23 bases between them. CDR1 and CDR2 (germline): LGHNA, YSLEER. The CDR3 sequence: CASSLGGGTLVREQFF. As DNA, the CDR3 is TGCGCCAGCAGCCTCGGTGGGGGGACATTGGTCCGCGAGCAGTTCTTC.

This clone was seen just once. V and J are TRBV27 and TRBJ2-7; D is ambiguous. Germline V lookup: CDR1 MNHEY, CDR2 SMNVEV (reference sequence). V was shortened by 6 bases and J by 6 bases, with 15 bases between the two germline ends. The CDR3 has 13 residues. The chain's CDR3 is CASSPRMWAEQYF. The CDR3 coding sequence is TGTGCCAGCAGCCCCCGGATGTGGGCCGAGCAGTACTTC.